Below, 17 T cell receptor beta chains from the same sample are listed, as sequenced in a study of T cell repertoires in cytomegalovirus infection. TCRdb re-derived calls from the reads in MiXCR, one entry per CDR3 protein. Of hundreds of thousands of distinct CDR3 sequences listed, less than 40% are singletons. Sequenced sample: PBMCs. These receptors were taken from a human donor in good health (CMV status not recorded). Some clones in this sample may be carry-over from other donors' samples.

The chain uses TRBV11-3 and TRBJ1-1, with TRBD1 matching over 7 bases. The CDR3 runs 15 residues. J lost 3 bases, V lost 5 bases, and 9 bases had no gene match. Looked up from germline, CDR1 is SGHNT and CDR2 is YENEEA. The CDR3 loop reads CASSLSTGHDTEAFF. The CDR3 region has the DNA TGTGCCAGCAGCCTATCGACAGGGCACGACACTGAAGCTTTCTTT.

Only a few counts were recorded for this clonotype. In DNA form, the CDR3 reads TGCGCCAGCAGCCAAGATCATGGGACAGGGTATCAGCCCCAGCATTTT. This translates into CASSQDHGTGYQPQHF. The chain is built from TRBV4-1 and TRBJ1-5; 9 nucleotides line up with TRBD1. Germline-derived CDR1 and CDR2 are MGHRA and YSYEKL. This CDR3 is 16 amino acids long. The ends lost 0 bases at V and 5 bases at J; junction bases unmatched: 5.

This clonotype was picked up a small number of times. CDR3 DNA: TGTGCCATCAGTGCTATGACAGATCAGCCCCAGCATTTT. Amino acid sequence: CAISAMTDQPQHF. The genes are TRBV10-3 and TRBJ1-5, with D perhaps TRBD1 (5 bases). The CDR3 totals 13 residues. Trimming took 4 bases from V and 5 from J, leaving 9 bases between them. The germline gives CDR1 ENHRY, CDR2 SYGVKD.

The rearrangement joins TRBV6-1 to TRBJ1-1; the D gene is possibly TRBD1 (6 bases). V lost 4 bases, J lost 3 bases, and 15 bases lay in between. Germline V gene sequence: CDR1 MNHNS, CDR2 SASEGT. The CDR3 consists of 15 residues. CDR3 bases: TGTGCCAGCAGTGGCACAGGGTGGGGGGACACTGAAGCTTTCTTT. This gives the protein CASSGTGWGDTEAFF.

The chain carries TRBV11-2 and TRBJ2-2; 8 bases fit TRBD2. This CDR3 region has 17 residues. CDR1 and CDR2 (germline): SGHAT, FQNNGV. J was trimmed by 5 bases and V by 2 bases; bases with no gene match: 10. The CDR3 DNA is TGTGCCAGCAGCTTACGGGGCGGGAGGCAAGGGACCGGGGAGCTGTTTTTT. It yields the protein CASSLRGGRQGTGELFF.

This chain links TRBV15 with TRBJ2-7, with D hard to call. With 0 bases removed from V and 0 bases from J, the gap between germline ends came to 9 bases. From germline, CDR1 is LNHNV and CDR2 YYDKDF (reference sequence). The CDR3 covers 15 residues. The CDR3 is CATSREKGLSYEQYF. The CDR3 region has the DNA TGTGCCACCAGCAGAGAAAAGGGCCTCTCCTACGAGCAGTACTTC.

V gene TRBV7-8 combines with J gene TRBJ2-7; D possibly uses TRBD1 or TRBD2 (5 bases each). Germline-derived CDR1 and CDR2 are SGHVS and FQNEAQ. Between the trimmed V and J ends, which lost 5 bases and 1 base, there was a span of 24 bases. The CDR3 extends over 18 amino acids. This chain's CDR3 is CASSLLWDPGSSSYEQYF. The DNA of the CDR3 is TGTGCCAGCAGCCTGCTGTGGGACCCAGGGTCGAGTTCCTACGAGCAGTACTTC.

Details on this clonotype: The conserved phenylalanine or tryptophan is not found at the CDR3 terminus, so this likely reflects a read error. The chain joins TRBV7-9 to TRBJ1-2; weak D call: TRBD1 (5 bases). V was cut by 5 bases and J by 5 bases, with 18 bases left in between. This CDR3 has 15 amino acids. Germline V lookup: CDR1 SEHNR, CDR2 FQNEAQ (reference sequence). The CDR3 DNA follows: TGTGCCAGCAGCCCGTCGTCAGGGATCCGGTATGGCTACACCTTA. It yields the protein CASSPSSGIRYGYTL.

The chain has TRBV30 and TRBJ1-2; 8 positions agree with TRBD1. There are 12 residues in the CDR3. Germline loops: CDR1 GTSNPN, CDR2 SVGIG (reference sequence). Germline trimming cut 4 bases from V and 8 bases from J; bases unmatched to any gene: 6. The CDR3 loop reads CAWTEDRVGYTF. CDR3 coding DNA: TGTGCCTGGACCGAGGACAGGGTGGGCTACACCTTC.

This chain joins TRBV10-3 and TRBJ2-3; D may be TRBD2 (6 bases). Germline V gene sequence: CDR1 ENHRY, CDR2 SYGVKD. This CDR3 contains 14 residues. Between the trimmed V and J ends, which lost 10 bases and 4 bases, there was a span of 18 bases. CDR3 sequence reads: CATHPAGLADTQYF. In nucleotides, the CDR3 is TGTGCCACCCACCCCGCGGGATTGGCAGATACGCAGTATTTT.

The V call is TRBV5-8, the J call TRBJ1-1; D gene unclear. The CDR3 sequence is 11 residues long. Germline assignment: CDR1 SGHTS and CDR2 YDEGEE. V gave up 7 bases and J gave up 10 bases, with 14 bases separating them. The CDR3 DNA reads TGTGCCAGCGCTCGGGGTCTCGGAGCTTTCTTT. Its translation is CASARGLGAFF.

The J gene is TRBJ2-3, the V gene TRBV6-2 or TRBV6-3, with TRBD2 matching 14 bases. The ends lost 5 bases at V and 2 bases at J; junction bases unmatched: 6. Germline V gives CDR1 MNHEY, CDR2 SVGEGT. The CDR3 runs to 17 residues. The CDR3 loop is CASSTRTSGGLTDTQYF. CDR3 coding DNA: TGTGCCAGCAGTACTCGGACTAGCGGGGGGCTCACAGATACGCAGTATTTT.

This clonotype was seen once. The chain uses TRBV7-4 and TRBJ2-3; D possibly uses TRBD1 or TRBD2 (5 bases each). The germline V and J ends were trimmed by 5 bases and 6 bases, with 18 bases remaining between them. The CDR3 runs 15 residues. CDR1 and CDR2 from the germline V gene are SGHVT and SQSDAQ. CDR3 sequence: CASSTRRWGPDTQYF. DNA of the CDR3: TGTGCCAGCAGCACTAGACGGTGGGGCCCTGATACGCAGTATTTT.

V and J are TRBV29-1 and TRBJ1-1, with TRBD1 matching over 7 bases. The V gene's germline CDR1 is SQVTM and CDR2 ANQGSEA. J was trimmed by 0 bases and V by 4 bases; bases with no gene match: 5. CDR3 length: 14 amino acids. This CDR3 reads CSVATGVMNTEAFF. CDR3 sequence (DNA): TGCAGCGTTGCTACAGGGGTAATGAACACTGAAGCTTTCTTT.

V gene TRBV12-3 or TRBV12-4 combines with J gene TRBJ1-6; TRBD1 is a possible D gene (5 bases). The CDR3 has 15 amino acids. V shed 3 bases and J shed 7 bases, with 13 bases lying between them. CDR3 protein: CASSLGTQENSPLHF. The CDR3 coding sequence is TGTGCCAGCAGTTTGGGGACTCAGGAGAATTCACCCCTCCACTTT.

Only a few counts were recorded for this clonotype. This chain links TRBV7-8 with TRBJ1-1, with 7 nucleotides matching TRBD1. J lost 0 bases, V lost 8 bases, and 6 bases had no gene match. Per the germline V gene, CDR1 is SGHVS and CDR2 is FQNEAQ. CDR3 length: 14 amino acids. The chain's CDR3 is CASGDRPMNTEAFF. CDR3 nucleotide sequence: TGTGCCAGCGGGGACAGACCAATGAACACTGAAGCTTTCTTT.

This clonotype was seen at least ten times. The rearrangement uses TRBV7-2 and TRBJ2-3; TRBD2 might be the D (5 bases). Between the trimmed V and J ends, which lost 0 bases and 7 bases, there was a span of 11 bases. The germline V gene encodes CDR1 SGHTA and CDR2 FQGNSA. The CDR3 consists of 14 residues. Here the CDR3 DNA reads TGTGCCAGCAGCTTAGCCGAGGGCCCACATACGCAGTATTTT. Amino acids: CASSLAEGPHTQYF. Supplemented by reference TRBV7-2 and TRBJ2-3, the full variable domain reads GAGVSQSPSNKVTEKGKDVELRCDPISGHTALYWYRQSLGQGLEFLIYFQGNSAPDKSGLPSDRFSAERTGGSVSTLTIQRTQQEDSAVYLCASSLAEGPHTQYFGPGTRLTVL.